This T cell receptor beta chain was documented in a study of CD8 T cells in Susac syndrome. Sequencing of TCR beta covered CD8+ and CD4+ T cells obtained from blood. Negative isolation yielded CD8+ and CD4+ T cells; FACS enriched TEMRA cells. The CDR3 contains 14 residues. CDR1 is MDHEN, CDR2 SYDVKM, per germline. V was clipped by 5 bases and J by 0 bases, with 8 bases between them. Reverse transcription of about 0.5 to 1 ug RNA was carried out with random hexamers. Amplification of the TCR beta CDR3 was carried out by immunoSEQ multiplex PCR, which spanned a total of 54 Vbeta and 13 Jbeta segments. TCRdb re-derived calls from the immunoSEQ multiplex PCR reads in MiXCR, one entry per CDR3 protein. The sample contains 250,000 to 300,000 distinct CDR3 sequences, roughly 84% of which appear only once.

The rearrangement links TRBV28 to TRBJ2-1; D is unresolved. Sequenced: CD8+ T cells from PBMCs. The TCR originated in a human donor with multiple sclerosis. CDR3 DNA sequence: TGTGCCAGCAGTACGGTAGACTCCTACAATGAGCAGTTCTTC. This gives the protein CASSTVDSYNEQFF. The full variable domain, its missing parts supplied by reference TRBV28 and TRBJ2-1, is DVKVTQSSRYLVKRTGEKVFLECVQDMDHENMFWYRQDPGLGLRLIYFSYDVKMKEKGDIPEGYSVSREKKERFSLILESASTNQTSMYLCASSTVDSYNEQFFGPGTRLTVL.